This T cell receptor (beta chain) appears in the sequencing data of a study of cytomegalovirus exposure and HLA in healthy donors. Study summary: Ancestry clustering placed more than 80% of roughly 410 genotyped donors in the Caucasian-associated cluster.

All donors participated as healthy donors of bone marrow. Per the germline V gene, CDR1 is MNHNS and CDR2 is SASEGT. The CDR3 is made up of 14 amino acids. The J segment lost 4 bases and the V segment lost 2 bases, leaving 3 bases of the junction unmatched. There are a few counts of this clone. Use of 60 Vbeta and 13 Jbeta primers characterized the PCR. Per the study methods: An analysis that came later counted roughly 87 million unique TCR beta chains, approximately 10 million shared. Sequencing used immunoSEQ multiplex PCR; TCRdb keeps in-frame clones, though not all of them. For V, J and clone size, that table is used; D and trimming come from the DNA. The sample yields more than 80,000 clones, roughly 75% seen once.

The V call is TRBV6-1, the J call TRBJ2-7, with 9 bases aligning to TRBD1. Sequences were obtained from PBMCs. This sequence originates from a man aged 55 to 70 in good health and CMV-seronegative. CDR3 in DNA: TGTGCCAGCAGTGAATGGGACAGGGTTTACGAGCAGTACTTC. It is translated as CASSEWDRVYEQYF.